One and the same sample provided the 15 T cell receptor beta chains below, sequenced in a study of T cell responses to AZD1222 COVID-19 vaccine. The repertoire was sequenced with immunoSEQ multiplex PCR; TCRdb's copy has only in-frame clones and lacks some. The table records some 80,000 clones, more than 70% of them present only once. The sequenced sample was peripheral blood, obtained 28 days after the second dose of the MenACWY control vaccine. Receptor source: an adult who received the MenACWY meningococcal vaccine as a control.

In DNA, the CDR3 is TGCAGCGTTGAACGGGGCTACACCGGGGAGCTGTTTTTT. This codes for CSVERGYTGELFF. This chain joins TRBV29-1 and TRBJ2-2, with D perhaps assigned TRBD1 or TRBD2 (5 bases each). This CDR3 has 13 residues. Trimming pared 2 bases from V and 3 bases from J, leaving 7 bases between. Germline V gives CDR1 SQVTM, CDR2 ANQGSEA.

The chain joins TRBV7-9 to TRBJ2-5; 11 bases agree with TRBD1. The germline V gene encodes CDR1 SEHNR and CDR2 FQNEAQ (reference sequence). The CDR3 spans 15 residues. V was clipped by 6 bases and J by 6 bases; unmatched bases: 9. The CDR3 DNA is TGTGCCAGCAGGACCGGGACAGGGGGACAAAAGACCCAGTACTTC. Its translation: CASRTGTGGQKTQYF.

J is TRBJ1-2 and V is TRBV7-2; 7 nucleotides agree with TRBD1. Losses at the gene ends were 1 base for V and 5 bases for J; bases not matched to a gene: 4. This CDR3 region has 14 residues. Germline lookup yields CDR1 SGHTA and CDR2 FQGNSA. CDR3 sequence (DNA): TGTGCCAGCAGCTTAGATGGGACAGCATATGGCTACACCTTC. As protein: CASSLDGTAYGYTF.

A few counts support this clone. CDR3 bases: TGTGCCAGCAGCCAATTTCAGGGTTACGGTCAGCCCCAGCATTTT. This sequence encodes CASSQFQGYGQPQHF. The rearrangement joins TRBV3-1 (or the pseudogene TRBV3-2) to TRBJ1-5, with D possibly TRBD1 on 5 matching bases. Trimming removed 2 bases at V and 6 bases at J, with 14 bases between. Germline V gives CDR1 LGHDT, CDR2 YNNKEL (reference sequence). This CDR3 region has 15 residues.

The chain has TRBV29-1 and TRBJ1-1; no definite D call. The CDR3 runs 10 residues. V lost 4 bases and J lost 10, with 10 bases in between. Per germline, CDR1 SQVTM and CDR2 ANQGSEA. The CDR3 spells CSVAPSRAFF. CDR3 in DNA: TGCAGCGTTGCGCCGAGTAGAGCTTTCTTT. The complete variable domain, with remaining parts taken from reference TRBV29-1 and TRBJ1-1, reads SAVISQKPSRDICQRGTSLTIQCQVDSQVTMMFWYRQQPGQSLTLIATANQGSEATYESGFVIDKFPISRPNLTFSTLTVSNMSPEDSSIYLCSVAPSRAFFGQGTRLTVV.

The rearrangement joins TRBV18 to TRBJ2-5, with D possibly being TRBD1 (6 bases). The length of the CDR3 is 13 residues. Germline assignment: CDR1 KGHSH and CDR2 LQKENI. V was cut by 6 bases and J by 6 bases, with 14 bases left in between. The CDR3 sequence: CASSPGTSKTQYF. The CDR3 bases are TGTGCCAGCTCGCCCGGGACATCGAAGACCCAGTACTTC.

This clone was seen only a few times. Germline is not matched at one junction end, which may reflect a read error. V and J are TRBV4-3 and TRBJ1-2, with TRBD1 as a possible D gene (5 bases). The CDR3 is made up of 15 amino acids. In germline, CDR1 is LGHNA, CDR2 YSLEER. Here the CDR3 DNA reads TGCCCCAGCTGCCGAGTGGGGGAGTCTAACTATGGCTACACCTTC. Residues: CPSCRVGESNYGYTF.

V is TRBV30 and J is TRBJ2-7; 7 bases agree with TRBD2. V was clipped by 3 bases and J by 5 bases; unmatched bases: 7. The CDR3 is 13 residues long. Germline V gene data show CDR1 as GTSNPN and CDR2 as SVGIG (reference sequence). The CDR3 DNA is TGTGCCTGGAGGCCTACTAGCGTCGACGAGCAGTACTTC. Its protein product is CAWRPTSVDEQYF.

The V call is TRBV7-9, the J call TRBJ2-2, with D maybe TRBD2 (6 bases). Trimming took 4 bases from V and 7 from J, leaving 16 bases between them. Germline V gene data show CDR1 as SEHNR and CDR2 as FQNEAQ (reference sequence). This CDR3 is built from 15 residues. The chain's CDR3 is CASSSGLTGGGELFF. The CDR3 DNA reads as TGTGCCAGCAGCTCGGGACTTACGGGTGGCGGGGAGCTGTTTTTT.

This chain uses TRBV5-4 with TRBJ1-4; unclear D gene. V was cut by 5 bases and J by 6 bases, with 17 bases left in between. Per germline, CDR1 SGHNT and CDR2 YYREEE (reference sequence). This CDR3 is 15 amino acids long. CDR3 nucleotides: TGTGCCAGCAGTCCCGGGCCAAACGGGGATGAAAAACTGTTTTTT. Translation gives CASSPGPNGDEKLFF. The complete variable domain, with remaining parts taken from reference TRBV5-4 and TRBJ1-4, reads ETGVTQSPTHLIKTRGQQVTLRCSSQSGHNTVSWYQQALGQGPQFIFQYYREEENGRGNFPPRFSGLQFPNYSSELNVNALELDDSALYLCASSPGPNGDEKLFFGSGTQLSVL.

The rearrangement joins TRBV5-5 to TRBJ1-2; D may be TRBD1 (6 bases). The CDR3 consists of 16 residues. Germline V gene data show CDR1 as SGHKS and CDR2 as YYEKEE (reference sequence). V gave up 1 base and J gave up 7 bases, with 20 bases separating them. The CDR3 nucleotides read TGTGCCAGCAGCTTGTCGGGACAATCTAGCCAGGGTGGCTACACCTTC. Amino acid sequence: CASSLSGQSSQGGYTF. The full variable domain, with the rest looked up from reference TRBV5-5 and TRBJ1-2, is DAGVTQSPTHLIKTRGQQVTLRCSPISGHKSVSWYQQVLGQGPQFIFQYYEKEERGRGNFPDRFSARQFPNYSSELNVNALLLGDSALYLCASSLSGQSSQGGYTFGSGTRLTVV.

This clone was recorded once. CDR3 DNA: TGTGCCAGCAGCCAAGATCGTCCAATTCTGGATGGCTACACCTTC. Translating it yields CASSQDRPILDGYTF. The chain carries TRBV4-2 and TRBJ1-2; no reliable D call. The ends were cut back, 0 bases at V and 6 bases at J, with 14 bases in the middle. The CDR3 loop spans 15 amino acids. Germline V CDR1 and CDR2: LGHNA, YNFKEQ.

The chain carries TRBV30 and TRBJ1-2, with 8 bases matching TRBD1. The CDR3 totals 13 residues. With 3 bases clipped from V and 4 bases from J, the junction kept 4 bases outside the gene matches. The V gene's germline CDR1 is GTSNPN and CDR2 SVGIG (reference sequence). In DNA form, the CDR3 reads TGTGCCTGGAGCATCGGGACAGGCTATGGCTACACCTTC. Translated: CAWSIGTGYGYTF.

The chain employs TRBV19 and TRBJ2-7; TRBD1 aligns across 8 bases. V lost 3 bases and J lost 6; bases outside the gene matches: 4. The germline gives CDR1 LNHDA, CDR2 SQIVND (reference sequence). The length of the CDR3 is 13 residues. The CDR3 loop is CASSISTGAEQYF. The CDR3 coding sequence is TGTGCCAGTAGTATTTCGACAGGGGCCGAGCAGTACTTC.

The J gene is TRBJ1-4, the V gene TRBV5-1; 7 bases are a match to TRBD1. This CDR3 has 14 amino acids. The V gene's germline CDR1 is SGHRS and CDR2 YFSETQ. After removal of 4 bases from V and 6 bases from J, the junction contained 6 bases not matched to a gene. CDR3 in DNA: TGCGCCAGCAGCACGACAGGGATGGATGAAAAACTGTTTTTT. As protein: CASSTTGMDEKLFF.